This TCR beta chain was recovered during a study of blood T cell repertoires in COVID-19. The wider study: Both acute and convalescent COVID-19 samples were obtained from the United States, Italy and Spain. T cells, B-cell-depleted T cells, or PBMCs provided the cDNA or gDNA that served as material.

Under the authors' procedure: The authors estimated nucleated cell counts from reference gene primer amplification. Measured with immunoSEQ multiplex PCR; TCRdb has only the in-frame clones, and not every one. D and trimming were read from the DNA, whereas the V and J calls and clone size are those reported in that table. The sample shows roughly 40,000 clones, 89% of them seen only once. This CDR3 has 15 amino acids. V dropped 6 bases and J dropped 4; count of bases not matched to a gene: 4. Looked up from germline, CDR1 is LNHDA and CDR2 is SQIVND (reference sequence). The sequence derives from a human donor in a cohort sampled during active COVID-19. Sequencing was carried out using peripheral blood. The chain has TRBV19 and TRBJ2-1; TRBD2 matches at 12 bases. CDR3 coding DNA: TGTGCCAGTAGAGGACTAGCGGGGAAATACAATGAGCAGTTCTTC. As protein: CASRGLAGKYNEQFF.